This T cell receptor beta chain was recovered during a study of blood T cell repertoires in COVID-19. Looking at the study overall: Spain, Italy and the United States supplied samples that represented acute and convalescent COVID-19.

V lost 1 base to trimming and J lost 5 bases, with 8 bases between them. The germline CDR1 and CDR2 sequences are SQVTM and ANQGSEA. There are 12 residues in the CDR3. Original processing notes: Reference gene primer amplification in the assay estimated nucleated cell counts. Measured with immunoSEQ multiplex PCR; TCRdb has only the in-frame clones, and not every one. V and J calls and clone size are given by that table; D and trimming were obtained from the DNA. The sample has about 55,000 clones, about nine tenths seen once. Sequencing was performed on peripheral blood. The J gene is TRBJ1-2, the V gene TRBV29-1; possibly TRBD1 for D (5 bases). This receptor was identified in a man between 35 and 55 years old with COVID-19, enrolled during active disease. CDR3 DNA: TGCAGCGTTGAAGGCAGGGTATATGGCTACACCTTC. Encoded protein: CSVEGRVYGYTF. Supplemented by reference TRBV29-1 and TRBJ1-2, the full variable domain reads SAVISQKPSRDICQRGTSLTIQCQVDSQVTMMFWYRQQPGQSLTLIATANQGSEATYESGFVIDKFPISRPNLTFSTLTVSNMSPEDSSIYLCSVEGRVYGYTFGSGTRLTVV.